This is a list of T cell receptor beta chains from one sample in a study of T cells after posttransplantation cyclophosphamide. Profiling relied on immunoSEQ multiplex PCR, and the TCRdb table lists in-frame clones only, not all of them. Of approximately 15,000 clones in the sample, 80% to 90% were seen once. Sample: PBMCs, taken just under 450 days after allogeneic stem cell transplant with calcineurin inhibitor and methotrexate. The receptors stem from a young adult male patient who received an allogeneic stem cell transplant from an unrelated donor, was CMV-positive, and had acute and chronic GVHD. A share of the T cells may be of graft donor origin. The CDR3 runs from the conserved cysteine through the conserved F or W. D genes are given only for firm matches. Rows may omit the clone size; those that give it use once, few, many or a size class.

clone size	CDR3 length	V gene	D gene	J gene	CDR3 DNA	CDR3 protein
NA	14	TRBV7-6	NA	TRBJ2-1	TGTGCCAGCAGCACCCGGGACAACGACAATGAGCAGTTCTTC	CASSTRDNDNEQFF
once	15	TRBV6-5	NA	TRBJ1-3	TGTGCTATAAGGGGTGGCAGCGCCTCTGGAAACACCATATATTTT	CAIRGGSASGNTIYF
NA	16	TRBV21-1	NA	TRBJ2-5	TGTGCCAGCAGGTGGACCGCTAGCGGGAGTGAAGAGACCCAGTACTTC	CASRWTASGSEETQYF
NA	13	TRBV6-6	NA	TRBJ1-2	TGTGCCAGCAGTTACTCGGGACTTTATGGCTACACCTTC	CASSYSGLYGYTF
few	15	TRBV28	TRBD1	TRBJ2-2	TGTGCCAGCACCTTGACAGGGGGCCAAACCGGGGAGCTGTTTTTT	CASTLTGGQTGELFF
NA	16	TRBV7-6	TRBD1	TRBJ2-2	TGTGCCAGCAGCGTCCCCGGGAACAGGGGAACCGGGGAGCTGTTTTTT	CASSVPGNRGTGELFF
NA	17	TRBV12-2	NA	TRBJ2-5	TGTGCAAGTCGTGACTTGGTTAGGATCACCGTCGACGAGACCCAGTACTTC	CASRDLVRITVDETQYF
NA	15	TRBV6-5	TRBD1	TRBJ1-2	TGTGCCAGCAGGGCCAGACAGGGATCTACCTATGGCTACACCTTC	CASRARQGSTYGYTF
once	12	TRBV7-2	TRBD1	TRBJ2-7	TGTGCCAGCAGCCTGGACAGGGACGAGCAGTACTTC	CASSLDRDEQYF
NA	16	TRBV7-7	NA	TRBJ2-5	TGTGCCAGCAGCTTAAAGACGGACTGGAAGGTGGAGACCCAGTACTTC	CASSLKTDWKVETQYF
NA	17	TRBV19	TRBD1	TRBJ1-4	TGTGCCAGTAGTATAACCGGGACAGGGGTAACTAATGAAAAACTGTTTTTT	CASSITGTGVTNEKLFF
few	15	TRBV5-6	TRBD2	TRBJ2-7	TGTGCCAGCAGCCAAGAGCGGGGGGTTTTGTACGAGCAGTACTTC	CASSQERGVLYEQYF
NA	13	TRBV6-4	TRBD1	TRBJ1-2	TGTGCCAGCAGTGAGACAGGGACCTATGGCTACACCTTC	CASSETGTYGYTF
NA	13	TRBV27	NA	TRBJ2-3	TGTGCCAGCAGTTTATCGAAGGGGTATACGCAGTATTTT	CASSLSKGYTQYF
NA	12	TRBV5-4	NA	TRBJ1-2	TGTGCCAGCAGCTACGCGGACAGTGGCTACACCTTC	CASSYADSGYTF
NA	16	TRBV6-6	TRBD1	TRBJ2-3	TGTGCCAGCAGTTACTCCGGGACAGGGGGCACAGATACGCAGTATTTT	CASSYSGTGGTDTQYF
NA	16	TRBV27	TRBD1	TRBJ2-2	TGTGCCAGCAGTCCGAGGACAGGGGGTGGCACCGGGGAGCTGTTTTTT	CASSPRTGGGTGELFF
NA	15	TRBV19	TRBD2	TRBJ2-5	TGTGCCAGTAGCCTCGGAGCGGGGGGGCGGGAGACCCAGTACTTC	CASSLGAGGRETQYF
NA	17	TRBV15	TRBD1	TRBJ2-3	TGTGCCACCAGCCCGAGTGGGACAGGGAAGCGGGCAGATACGCAGTATTTT	CATSPSGTGKRADTQYF
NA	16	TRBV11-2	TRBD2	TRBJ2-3	TGTGCCAGCCGAGGACCCCAGCGGGGGGGCTCAGATACGCAGTATTTT	CASRGPQRGGSDTQYF
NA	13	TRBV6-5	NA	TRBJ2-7	TGTGCTGCGCGTAGCGACTTATCCTACGAGCAGTACTTC	CAARSDLSYEQYF
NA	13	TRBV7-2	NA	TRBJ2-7	TGTGCCAGCAGCTTCAGGACACTCTACGAGCAGTACTTC	CASSFRTLYEQYF
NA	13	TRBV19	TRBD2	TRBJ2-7	TGTGCCAGTAGCGAGACTAGCGGGTACGAGCAGTACTTC	CASSETSGYEQYF
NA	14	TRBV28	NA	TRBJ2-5	TGTGCCAGCAAGGGGGGGGCCCATTTGGAGACCCAGTACTTC	CASKGGAHLETQYF
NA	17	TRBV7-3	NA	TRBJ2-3	TGTGCCAGCAGCCCGAGCGGGCAGCCCCCAAGCACAGATACGCAGTATTTT	CASSPSGQPPSTDTQYF
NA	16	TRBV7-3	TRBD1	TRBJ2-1	TGTGCCAGCAGCCCCGGAGGACAGGGGGCCTACAATGAGCAGTTCTTC	CASSPGGQGAYNEQFF
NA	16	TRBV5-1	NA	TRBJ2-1	TGCGCCAGCAGCTTGGCCGTTATAGCGAGCTACAATGAGCAGTTCTTC	CASSLAVIASYNEQFF
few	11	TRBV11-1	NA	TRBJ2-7	TGTGCCAGCAGCCCAAACTACGAGCAGTACTTC	CASSPNYEQYF